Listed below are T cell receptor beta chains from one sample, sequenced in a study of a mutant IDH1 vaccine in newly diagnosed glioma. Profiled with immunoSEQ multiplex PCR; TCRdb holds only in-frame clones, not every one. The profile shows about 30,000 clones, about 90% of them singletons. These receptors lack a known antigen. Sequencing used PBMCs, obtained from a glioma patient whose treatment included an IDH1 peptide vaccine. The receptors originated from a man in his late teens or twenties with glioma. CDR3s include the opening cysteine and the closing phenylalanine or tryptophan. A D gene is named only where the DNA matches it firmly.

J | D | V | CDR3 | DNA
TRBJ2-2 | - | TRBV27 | CASSLEGNTGELFF | TGTGCCAGCAGTTTAGAAGGGAACACCGGGGAGCTGTTTTTT
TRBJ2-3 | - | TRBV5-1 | CASSRSALSTDTQYF | TGCGCCAGCAGCCGGAGCGCCCTGAGCACAGATACGCAGTATTTT
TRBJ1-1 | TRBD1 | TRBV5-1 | CASSSRTGVRDTEAFF | TGCGCCAGCAGCTCCCGAACAGGGGTTCGGGACACTGAAGCTTTCTTT
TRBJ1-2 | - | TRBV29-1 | CSAHTGARVDGYTF | TGCAGCGCCCATACCGGGGCCAGGGTGGATGGCTACACCTTC
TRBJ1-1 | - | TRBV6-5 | CASSPGVGSLRAFF | TGTGCCAGCAGTCCCGGGGTGGGTAGTTTGCGGGCTTTCTTT
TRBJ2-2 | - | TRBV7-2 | CASSLWGTGELFF | TGTGCCAGCAGCTTATGGGGCACCGGGGAGCTGTTTTTT
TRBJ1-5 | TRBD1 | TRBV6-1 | CATLRTGSNQPQHF | TGTGCCACATTAAGGACAGGTAGCAATCAGCCCCAGCATTTT
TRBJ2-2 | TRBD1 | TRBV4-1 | CATKDRADTGELFF | TGCGCCACCAAGGACAGGGCAGACACCGGGGAGCTGTTTTTT
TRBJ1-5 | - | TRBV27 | CASSSSRASNQPQHF | TGTGCCAGCAGCTCGAGCAGGGCGAGCAATCAGCCCCAGCATTTT
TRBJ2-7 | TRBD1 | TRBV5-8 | CASSLGQGVYEQYF | TGTGCCAGCAGCTTGGGACAGGGCGTTTACGAGCAGTACTTC
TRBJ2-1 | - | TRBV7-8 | CASSLYGTGNEQFF | TGTGCCAGCAGCTTGTACGGGACGGGTAATGAGCAGTTCTTC
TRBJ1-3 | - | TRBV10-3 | CAISDRFGNTIYF | TGTGCCATCAGCGACAGGTTCGGAAACACCATATATTTT
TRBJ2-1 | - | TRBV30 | CAWGWGRGNEQFF | TGTGCCTGGGGATGGGGGAGAGGCAATGAGCAGTTCTTC
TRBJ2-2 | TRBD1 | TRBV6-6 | CASSDRAGELFF | TGTGCCAGCAGTGACAGGGCCGGGGAGCTGTTTTTT
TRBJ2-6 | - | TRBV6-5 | CASSYSGEGGANVLTF | TGTGCCAGCAGTTACTCGGGGGAAGGTGGGGCCAACGTCCTGACTTTC
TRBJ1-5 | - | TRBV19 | CASSILLHTYQPQHF | TGTGCCAGTAGTATTCTTCTGCACACCTATCAGCCCCAGCATTTT
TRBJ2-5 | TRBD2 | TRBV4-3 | CASGRTSGSGETQYF | TGCGCCAGCGGAAGGACTAGCGGGAGCGGAGAGACCCAGTACTTC
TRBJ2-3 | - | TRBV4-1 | CASSQGQGLLRADTQYF | TGCGCCAGCAGCCAAGGTCAGGGGCTCCTCAGAGCAGATACGCAGTATTTT
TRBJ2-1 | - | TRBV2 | CASSQQGYNEQFF | TGTGCCAGCAGTCAACAGGGCTACAATGAGCAGTTCTTC
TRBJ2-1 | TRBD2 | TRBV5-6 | CASSTGGYNEQFF | TGTGCCAGCAGCACGGGGGGGTACAATGAGCAGTTCTTC